These 17 T cell receptor beta chains share one sample of origin, sequenced in a study of shared clonotypes between healthy human individuals. The method was immunoSEQ multiplex PCR; TCRdb's version includes in-frame clones alone and lacks a portion of them. The profile shows about 680,000 clones, 92% of them singletons. Only CD45RO-negative cells positively selected for CCR7 counted as naive CD8 cells, so terminally differentiated effector memory CD45RA+ cells were excluded. The source material was naive CD8+ T cells sorted from blood. These TCRs come from a man under 40 in good health.

This clone was recorded only once. This chain uses TRBV27 with TRBJ2-3; 9 bases line up with TRBD2. V shed 6 bases, J shed 0 bases, and the junction held 7 bases outside the gene matches. This CDR3 spans 16 amino acids. Germline CDR1 reads MNHEY; CDR2 reads SMNVEV (reference sequence). CDR3 nucleotide sequence: TGTGCCAGCAGGACCCTTGGACTAGCGAGCACAGATACGCAGTATTTT. Protein sequence: CASRTLGLASTDTQYF.

The chain employs TRBV7-2 and TRBJ1-4; 11 bases match TRBD1. Germline V gene lookup returns CDR1 SGHTA and CDR2 FQGNSA. The CDR3 runs 16 residues. V dropped 5 bases and J dropped 6; count of bases not matched to a gene: 8. The CDR3 sequence is CASSLAPGQGDEKLFF. Here the CDR3 DNA reads TGTGCCAGCAGCCTTGCGCCGGGACAGGGGGATGAAAAACTGTTTTTT.

Only one count was recorded for this clone. The chain couples TRBV9 to TRBJ2-3, with D unresolved. Germline V gene data show CDR1 as SGDLS and CDR2 as YYNGEE. This CDR3 is built from 13 residues. The V and J ends lost 9 bases and 2 bases respectively, with 13 bases between them. In DNA, the CDR3 is TGTGCCACCAAACCCGACAACACAGATACGCAGTATTTT. Protein sequence: CATKPDNTDTQYF. The full variable domain, with the rest looked up from reference TRBV9 and TRBJ2-3, is DSGVTQTPKHLITATGQRVTLRCSPRSGDLSVYWYQQSLDQGLQFLIQYYNGEERAKGNILERFSAQQFPDLHSELNLSSLELGDSALYFCATKPDNTDTQYFGPGTRLTVL.

On this clone: Additional DNA sequences in this sample encode the identical CDR3. This sequence joins TRBV28 and TRBJ1-1; D gene unclear. Trimming cost V 6 bases and J 1 base, with 3 bases left between them. Germline-derived CDR1 and CDR2 are MDHEN and SYDVKM. The CDR3 is 11 amino acids. The CDR3 region has the DNA TGTGCCAGCAGGAGGAACACTGAAGCTTTCTTT. Protein sequence: CASRRNTEAFF.

The rearrangement joins TRBV7-8 to TRBJ1-3, with D unresolved. Germline loops: CDR1 SGHVS, CDR2 FQNEAQ. Between the trimmed V and J ends, which lost 1 base and 0 bases, there was a span of 16 bases. The CDR3 totals 18 residues. The CDR3 bases are TGTGCCAGCAGCTTAGACGGCGGTCCACTGGTCTCTGGAAACACCATATATTTT. Amino acids: CASSLDGGPLVSGNTIYF.

This clone was detected only once. The chain combines TRBV9 with TRBJ2-1, with 7 bases identical to TRBD2. Germline V gene data show CDR1 as SGDLS and CDR2 as YYNGEE. This CDR3 comprises 17 residues. After removal of 2 bases from V and 4 bases from J, the junction contained 12 bases not matched to a gene. The chain's CDR3 is CASSVSLAEGGYNEQFF. CDR3 nucleotide sequence: TGTGCCAGCAGCGTGTCCCTAGCGGAGGGCGGGTACAATGAGCAGTTCTTC.

The V and J genes are TRBV28 and TRBJ2-2; no reliable D call. The CDR3 extends over 16 amino acids. Germline V lookup: CDR1 MDHEN, CDR2 SYDVKM. Trimming shortened V by 6 bases and J by 5 bases, and 19 bases separated the two germline ends. CDR3 amino acids: CASSLIAPGVTGELFF. Here the CDR3 DNA reads TGTGCCAGCAGCCTCATTGCCCCCGGAGTAACCGGGGAGCTGTTTTTT.

The genes are TRBV29-1 and TRBJ2-1, with 10 bases aligning to TRBD1. Germline V gives CDR1 SQVTM, CDR2 ANQGSEA. The J segment lost 4 bases and the V segment lost 7 bases, leaving 13 bases of the junction unmatched. The CDR3 consists of 16 residues. The CDR3 bases are TGCAGCGCCCGTGGACTACCGGGACAGGGGTACAATGAGCAGTTCTTC. Translation: CSARGLPGQGYNEQFF.

V usage is TRBV27 and J usage is TRBJ1-1; maybe TRBD1 (6 bases). Germline-derived CDR1 and CDR2 are MNHEY and SMNVEV (reference sequence). This CDR3 has 14 residues. Trimming left V 5 bases short and J 7 bases short, with 17 bases between. CDR3 nucleotide sequence: TGTGCCAGCAGTCCCCGGGGGCGGGGAAATGAAGCTTTCTTT. Protein: CASSPRGRGNEAFF.

This chain uses TRBV2 with TRBJ1-1, with D unresolved. Germline CDR1 is SNHLY and CDR2 is FYNNEI. The CDR3 runs to 12 residues. V was shortened by 7 bases and J by 1 base, with 7 bases between the two germline ends. CDR3 coding DNA: TGTGCCAGCATGCGAGGGAACACTGAAGCTTTCTTT. This translates into CASMRGNTEAFF.

CDR3 loop: CASSQGPVKNEKLFF. The CDR3 bases are TGCGCCAGCAGCCAAGGGCCAGTTAAAAATGAAAAACTGTTTTTT. The J gene is TRBJ1-4, the V gene TRBV4-1; D remains ambiguous. CDR1 MGHRA and CDR2 YSYEKL come from the germline V gene. The germline V and J ends were trimmed by 1 base and 5 bases, with 11 bases remaining between them. This CDR3 has 15 amino acids.

CDR3 in DNA: TGTGCCTGGAGTTCGCAGGGAACCTACGAGCAGTACTTC. Its translation: CAWSSQGTYEQYF. The gene calls are TRBV30 and TRBJ2-7; a weak D match, TRBD1 (5 bases). V lost 2 bases and J 2 bases, leaving 10 bases between the germline ends. CDR3 size: 13 residues. CDR1 and CDR2 (germline): GTSNPN, SVGIG (reference sequence). Full variable domain (rest looked up from reference TRBV30 and TRBJ2-7): SQTIHQWPATLVQPVGSPLSLECTVEGTSNPNLYWYRQAAGRGLQLLFYSVGIGQISSEVPQNLSASRPQDRQFILSSKKLLLSDSGFYLCAWSSQGTYEQYFGPGTRLTVT.

A single count supports this clone. CDR3 nucleotides: TGTGCCAGCAGTTTCGGGACGGTGAATCAGCCCCAGCATTTT. This translates into CASSFGTVNQPQHF. This chain connects TRBV27 to TRBJ1-5; possibly TRBD1 for D (5 bases). V was pared by 3 bases and J by 4 bases, with 10 bases between. The CDR3 contains 14 residues. The V gene's germline CDR1 is MNHEY and CDR2 SMNVEV (reference sequence).

The chain links TRBV6-6 to TRBJ1-1, with unresolved D. This CDR3 comprises 14 residues. In germline, CDR1 is MNHNY, CDR2 SVGAGI (reference sequence). V shed 3 bases and J shed 1 base, with 9 bases lying between them. The CDR3 loop reads CASSYHGENTEAFF. The CDR3 DNA reads as TGTGCCAGCAGTTATCACGGGGAGAACACTGAAGCTTTCTTT.

The V call is TRBV5-1, the J call TRBJ2-1; D possibly corresponds to TRBD1 (5 bases). CDR1 and CDR2 (germline): SGHRS, YFSETQ. CDR3 length equals 15 residues. The ends were cut back, 7 bases at V and 4 bases at J, with 18 bases in the middle. Written as DNA, the CDR3 is TGCGCCAGCTATAGGCTCAGGGTTAGGTACAATGAGCAGTTCTTC. Protein sequence: CASYRLRVRYNEQFF.

Details on this clone: At one of its ends the junction is not consistent with the germline gene, which may arise from a read error. V gene TRBV11-2 combines with J gene TRBJ1-1; a possible D gene is TRBD1 (5 bases). The CDR3 is 15 amino acids. Germline V gene sequence: CDR1 SGHAT, CDR2 FQNNGV. The CDR3 region is CASSQADRLNTEAFF. The CDR3, as DNA: TGCGCCAGCAGCCAAGCCGACAGATTAAACACTGAAGCTTTCTTT.

The rearrangement links TRBV29-1 to TRBJ1-4, with 7 bases lining up with TRBD1. This CDR3 contains 13 residues. Per germline, CDR1 SQVTM and CDR2 ANQGSEA. With 7 bases clipped from V and 0 bases from J, the junction kept 2 bases outside the gene matches. The CDR3 bases are TGCAGCGGACAGGGTGCAACTAATGAAAAACTGTTTTTT. Translating it yields CSGQGATNEKLFF. Combining the CDR3 with reference TRBV29-1 and TRBJ1-4 gives the whole variable domain SAVISQKPSRDICQRGTSLTIQCQVDSQVTMMFWYRQQPGQSLTLIATANQGSEATYESGFVIDKFPISRPNLTFSTLTVSNMSPEDSSIYLCSGQGATNEKLFFGSGTQLSVL.